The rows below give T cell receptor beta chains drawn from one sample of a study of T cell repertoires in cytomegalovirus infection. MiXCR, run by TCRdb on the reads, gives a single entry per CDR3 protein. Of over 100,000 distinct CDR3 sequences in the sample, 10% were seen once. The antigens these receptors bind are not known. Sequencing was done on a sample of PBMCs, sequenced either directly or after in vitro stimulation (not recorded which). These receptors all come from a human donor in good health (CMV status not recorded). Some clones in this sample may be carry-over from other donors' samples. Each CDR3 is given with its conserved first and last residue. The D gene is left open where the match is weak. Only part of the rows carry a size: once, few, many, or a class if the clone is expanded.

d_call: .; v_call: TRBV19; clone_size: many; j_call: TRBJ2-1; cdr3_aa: CASSLRSQPRDEQFF; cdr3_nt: TGTGCCAGTAGTCTCAGGAGTCAACCTAGGGATGAGCAGTTCTTC
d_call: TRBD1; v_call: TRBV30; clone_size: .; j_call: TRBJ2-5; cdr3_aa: CAWRRGGQGETQYF; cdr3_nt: TGTGCCTGGAGAAGGGGGGGACAGGGGGAGACCCAGTACTTC
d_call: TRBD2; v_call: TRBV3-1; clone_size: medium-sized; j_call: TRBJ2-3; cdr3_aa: CASSQDPAGGTDTQYF; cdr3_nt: TGTGCCAGCAGCCAAGACCCAGCGGGAGGCACAGATACGCAGTATTTT
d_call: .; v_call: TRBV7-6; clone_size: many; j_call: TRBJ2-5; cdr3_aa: CASSLFDSVVRETQYF; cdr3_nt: TGTGCCAGCAGCTTATTCGACTCCGTAGTCCGTGAGACCCAGTACTTC
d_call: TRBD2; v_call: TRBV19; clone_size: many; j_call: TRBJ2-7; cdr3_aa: CASSSSGGSSYEQYF; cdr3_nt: TGTGCCAGTAGTTCCAGCGGGGGAAGCTCCTACGAGCAGTACTTC
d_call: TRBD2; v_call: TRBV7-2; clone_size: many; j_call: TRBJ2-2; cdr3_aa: CASSRNVGLAGGAGELFF; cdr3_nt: TGTGCCAGCAGCAGAAACGTCGGACTAGCGGGAGGGGCCGGGGAGCTGTTTTTT
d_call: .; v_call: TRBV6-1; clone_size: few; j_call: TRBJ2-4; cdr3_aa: CASSPGGLSGVQYF; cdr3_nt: TGTGCCAGCAGTCCCGGGGGCCTTTCAGGGGTTCAGTACTTC
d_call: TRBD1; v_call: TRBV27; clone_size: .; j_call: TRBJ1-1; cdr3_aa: CASSRTGGAENTEAFF; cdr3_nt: TGTGCCAGCAGCCGAACAGGGGGCGCGGAGAACACTGAAGCTTTCTTT
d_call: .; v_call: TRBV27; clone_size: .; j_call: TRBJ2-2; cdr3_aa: CASSLFHRDPHTGELFF; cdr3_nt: TGTGCCAGCAGTTTATTCCACCGGGACCCCCACACCGGGGAGCTGTTTTTT
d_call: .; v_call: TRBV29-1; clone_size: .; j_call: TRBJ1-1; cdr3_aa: CSVPTGTNTEAFF; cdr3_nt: TGCAGCGTCCCGACAGGAACTAACACTGAAGCTTTCTTT
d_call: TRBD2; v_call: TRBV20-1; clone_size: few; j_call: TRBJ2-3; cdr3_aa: CSATSSGEITDTQYF; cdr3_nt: TGCAGTGCTACGTCCAGCGGGGAAATCACAGATACGCAGTATTTT
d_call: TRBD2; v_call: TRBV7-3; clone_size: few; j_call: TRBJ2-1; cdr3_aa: CASSLQAGAIEQFF; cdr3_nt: TGTGCCAGCAGCTTACAGGCGGGAGCGATTGAGCAGTTCTTC
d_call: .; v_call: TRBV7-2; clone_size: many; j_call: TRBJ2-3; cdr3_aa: CASSFSRGFADTQYF; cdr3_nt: TGTGCCAGCAGCTTCAGTCGAGGGTTCGCAGATACGCAGTATTTT
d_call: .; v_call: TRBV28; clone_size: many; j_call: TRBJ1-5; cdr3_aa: CASRWDGNSNQPQHF; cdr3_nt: TGTGCCAGCAGATGGGACGGAAATAGCAATCAGCCCCAGCATTTT
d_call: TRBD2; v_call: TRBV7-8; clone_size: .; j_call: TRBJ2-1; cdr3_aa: CASSLSSGRAGEQFF; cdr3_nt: TGTGCCAGCAGCTTGTCGAGCGGGAGGGCCGGTGAGCAGTTCTTC
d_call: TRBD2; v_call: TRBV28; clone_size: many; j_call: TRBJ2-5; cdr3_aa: CASSLHLAGGPETQYF; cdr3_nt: TGTGCCAGCAGTTTACATCTAGCGGGTGGGCCAGAGACCCAGTACTTC
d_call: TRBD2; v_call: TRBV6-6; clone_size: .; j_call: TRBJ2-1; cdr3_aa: CASSFSGREQFF; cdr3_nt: TGTGCCAGCAGTTTTAGCGGGAGAGAGCAGTTCTTC
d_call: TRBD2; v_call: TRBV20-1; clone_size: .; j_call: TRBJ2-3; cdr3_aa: CSARDWEAGGFQGTDTQYF; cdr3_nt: TGCAGTGCTAGAGATTGGGAGGCGGGAGGGTTTCAAGGCACAGATACGCAGTATTTT
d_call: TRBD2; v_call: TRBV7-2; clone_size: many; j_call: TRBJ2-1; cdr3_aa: CASSLTGGLAGNEQFF; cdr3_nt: TGTGCCAGCAGCTTAACCGGGGGACTAGCGGGAAATGAGCAGTTCTTC
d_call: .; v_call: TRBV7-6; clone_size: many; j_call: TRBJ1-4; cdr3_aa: CASSPAGTGDEKLFF; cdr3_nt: TGTGCCAGCAGCCCGGCAGGCACTGGAGACGAAAAACTGTTTTTT
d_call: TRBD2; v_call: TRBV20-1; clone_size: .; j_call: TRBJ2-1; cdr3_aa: CSAVAGGFGNEQFF; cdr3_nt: TGCAGTGCTGTAGCGGGAGGGTTCGGAAATGAGCAGTTCTTC
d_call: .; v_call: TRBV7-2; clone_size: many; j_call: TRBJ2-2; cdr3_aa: CASSPRMSGELFF; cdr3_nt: TGTGCCAGCAGCCCCAGGATGAGCGGGGAGCTGTTTTTT
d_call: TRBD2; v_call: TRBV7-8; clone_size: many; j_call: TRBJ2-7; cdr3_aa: CASSEGLAFKYEQYF; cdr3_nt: TGTGCCAGCAGCGAAGGACTAGCCTTCAAGTACGAGCAGTACTTC
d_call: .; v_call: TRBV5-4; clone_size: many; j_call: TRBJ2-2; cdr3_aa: CASSLQRGSSGELFF; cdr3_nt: TGTGCCAGCAGCTTGCAGAGGGGGTCCAGCGGGGAGCTGTTTTTT
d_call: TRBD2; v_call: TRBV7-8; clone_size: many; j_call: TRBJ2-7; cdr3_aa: CASSEQGRLARESYEQYF; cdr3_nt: TGTGCCAGCAGCGAGCAAGGCAGACTAGCCAGGGAGTCCTACGAGCAGTACTTC
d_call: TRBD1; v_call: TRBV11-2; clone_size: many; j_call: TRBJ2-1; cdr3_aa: CASSLGGQGAGEQFF; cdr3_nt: TGTGCCAGCAGCTTAGGCGGACAGGGGGCTGGTGAGCAGTTCTTC
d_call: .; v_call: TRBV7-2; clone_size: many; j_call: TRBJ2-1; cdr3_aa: CASIKGATGTPGDEQFF; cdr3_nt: TGTGCCAGCATCAAGGGGGCTACCGGGACCCCGGGGGATGAGCAGTTCTTC